The present T cell receptor (beta chain) was sequenced within a study of CD8 T cells in Susac syndrome. This clonotype was recorded a few times. The germline V gene has CDR1 SGDLS and CDR2 YYNGEE. The CDR3 extends over 15 amino acids. With 8 bases clipped from V and 0 bases from J, the junction kept 8 bases outside the gene matches. CD8+ and CD4+ T cells taken from blood had their TCR beta sequenced. Those who served as multiple sclerosis controls were treatment-naive patients with stable or active relapsing-remitting disease. An amount of RNA that ranged from roughly 0.45 to 1 ug was reverse transcribed with random hexamers. Amplification of TCR beta CDR3 across 54 Vbeta and 13 Jbeta was performed with immunoSEQ multiplex PCR. TCRdb analysed the immunoSEQ multiplex PCR reads with MiXCR anew, one entry per CDR3 protein. The data show some 260,000 distinct CDR3 sequences, 70% to 90% seen once.

The genes are TRBV9 and TRBJ2-4, with 7 bases matching TRBD2. The source is a human donor with multiple sclerosis. Material for sequencing was CD8+ T cells from PBMCs. CDR3 DNA: TGTGCCAGTAGTGTAGCGGGCCTAGCCAAAAACATTCAGTACTTC. Its translation: CASSVAGLAKNIQYF.